These T cell receptor beta chains were read from a single sample in a study of T cell repertoires in cytomegalovirus infection. TCRdb used MiXCR to reprocess the reads, holding one entry per CDR3 protein. Among about half a million distinct CDR3 sequences listed, 30% to 40% were seen once. No cognate antigen is known for these TCRs. The sample here was cultured PBMCs, taken from culture after CMV antigen stimulation. The receptors shown here come from a human donor in good health (CMV status not recorded). Some clones in this sample may be carry-over from other donors' samples. CDR3s include the opening cysteine and the closing phenylalanine or tryptophan. A D gene is named only where the DNA matches it firmly. Where a row states a size, it is once, few, many or the class of an expanded clone; other rows omit it.

TRBV28	TRBJ1-5	NA	few	CASSLLGIYSNQPQHF	TGTGCCAGCAGTTTACTGGGAATTTATAGCAATCAGCCCCAGCATTTT
TRBV14	TRBJ2-1	NA	NA	CASSQVGPSRTSLLYDYNEQFF	TGTGCCAGCAGCCAAGTCGGCCCCTCGAGAACTTCACTATTATACGACTACAATGAGCAGTTCTTC
TRBV28	TRBJ2-5	NA	NA	CASRTTSGAYLQETQYF	TGTGCCAGCAGAACTACTTCAGGGGCCTACTTACAAGAGACCCAGTACTTC
TRBV2	TRBJ2-7	NA	NA	CASLPDVSDEQYF	TGTGCCAGTCTCCCGGACGTCTCCGACGAGCAGTACTTC
TRBV27	TRBJ1-1	NA	NA	CASTNTGVNTEAFF	TGTGCCAGCACGAACACAGGAGTGAACACTGAAGCTTTCTTT
TRBV18	TRBJ2-5	NA	few	CASSPGEWQETQYF	TGTGCCAGCTCACCCGGGGAGTGGCAAGAGACCCAGTACTTC
TRBV18	TRBJ2-5	TRBD2	few	CASSPMLAGGSGETQYF	TGTGCCAGCTCACCAATGCTAGCGGGAGGGTCAGGAGAGACCCAGTACTTC
TRBV7-2	TRBJ2-1	NA	NA	CASSRNRHGEPYNEQFF	TGTGCCAGCAGCCGGAACCGGCACGGAGAACCCTACAATGAGCAGTTCTTC
TRBV7-2	TRBJ2-2	TRBD2	NA	CATSGRSNGELFF	TGTGCCACTAGCGGGAGAAGTAACGGGGAGCTGTTTTTT
TRBV7-6	TRBJ2-5	NA	NA	CAIRSMQTQYF	TGTGCCATCAGATCAATGCAGACCCAGTACTTC
TRBV6-5	TRBJ1-2	NA	NA	CASSPQGTYGYTF	TGTGCCAGCAGTCCCCAGGGTACCTATGGCTACACCTTC
TRBV14	TRBJ2-1	TRBD2	few	CASSQIGLAGASSYNEQFF	TGTGCCAGCAGCCAGATTGGACTAGCGGGAGCGTCCTCCTACAATGAGCAGTTCTTC
TRBV28	TRBJ1-4	TRBD1	NA	CASSRSGGAFGWKLFF	TGTGCCAGCAGCCGTTCAGGGGGCGCGTTCGGTTGGAAACTGTTTTTT
TRBV20-1	TRBJ2-5	NA	once	CSARDTPRETQYF	TGCAGTGCTAGAGATACCCCCAGGGAGACCCAGTACTTC
TRBV30	TRBJ2-5	NA	NA	CAWSVGLFGQALQETQYF	TGTGCCTGGAGTGTTGGATTATTCGGGCAGGCTCTCCAAGAGACCCAGTACTTC
TRBV7-2	TRBJ2-1	NA	few	CASSNQVGSYNEQFF	TGTGCCAGCAGCAACCAGGTGGGATCCTACAATGAGCAGTTCTTC
TRBV7-2	TRBJ2-2	NA	many	CASSLGAGELFF	TGTGCCAGCAGCTTGGGGGCCGGGGAGCTGTTTTTT
TRBV12-3/TRBV12-4	TRBJ2-1	TRBD2	few	CASRELARKQFF	TGTGCCAGCAGAGAACTAGCGCGCAAGCAGTTCTTC
TRBV7-9	TRBJ1-6	NA	few	CASSFAGSPLHF	TGTGCCAGCAGCTTCGCGGGGTCACCCCTCCACTTT
TRBV27	TRBJ1-4	NA	NA	CASSLRWTDSNEKLFF	TGTGCCAGCAGTTTAAGGTGGACAGATAGTAATGAAAAACTGTTTTTT
TRBV4-2	TRBJ1-2	NA	NA	CASSQDIGGGDYGYTF	TGTGCCAGCAGCCAAGATATCGGGGGAGGGGACTATGGCTACACCTTC
TRBV5-1	TRBJ1-4	NA	NA	CASSPEAATNEKLFF	TGCGCCAGCAGCCCAGAGGCCGCCACTAATGAAAAACTGTTTTTT
TRBV7-6	TRBJ1-4	TRBD1	many	CASSETGTATNEKLFF	TGTGCCAGCAGCGAGACCGGGACAGCAACTAATGAAAAACTGTTTTTT
TRBV13	TRBJ2-2	TRBD1	NA	CASIDRAGGWTGELFF	TGTGCCAGCATCGACAGGGCAGGGGGTTGGACCGGGGAGCTGTTTTTT
TRBV5-1	TRBJ2-1	TRBD2	NA	CASSLAPGGLNEQFF	TGCGCCAGCAGCTTGGCCCCGGGAGGGCTCAATGAGCAGTTCTTC
TRBV7-2	TRBJ2-1	TRBD2	NA	CASSLEVGGLYEQFF	TGTGCCAGCAGCTTAGAAGTGGGAGGGCTTTATGAGCAGTTCTTC
TRBV15	TRBJ2-7	TRBD2	NA	CATSRDRRSGSYEQYF	TGTGCCACCAGCAGAGATAGGCGTAGCGGGAGTTACGAGCAGTACTTC
TRBV27	TRBJ2-3	TRBD2	few	CASSREGVITDTQYF	TGTGCCAGCAGCCGGGAGGGGGTAATCACAGATACGCAGTATTTT
TRBV27	TRBJ2-7	NA	NA	CASSPLSLAYEQYF	TGTGCCAGCAGTCCTCTTTCCCTAGCCTACGAGCAGTACTTC
TRBV6-1	TRBJ2-2	NA	few	CARQGRFSVGELFF	TGTGCCAGACAGGGTCGGTTTTCCGTCGGGGAGCTGTTTTTT
TRBV28	TRBJ2-7	TRBD1	NA	CASSFPGGIYEQYF	TGTGCCAGCAGTTTCCCAGGGGGCATCTACGAGCAGTACTTC
TRBV27	TRBJ1-2	TRBD1	once	CASGRDRGAYGYTF	TGTGCCAGCGGTCGGGACAGGGGCGCCTATGGCTACACCTTC
TRBV15	TRBJ1-2	TRBD1	few	CATSRPSDRGYGYTF	TGTGCCACCAGCAGACCTTCCGACAGGGGGTATGGCTACACCTTC
TRBV28	TRBJ1-1	TRBD1	NA	CASSPTGGKNTEAFF	TGTGCCAGCAGTCCGACAGGGGGTAAAAACACTGAAGCTTTCTTT
TRBV7-2	TRBJ2-5	TRBD2	few	CASSPDLGTSGPLGGETQYF	TGTGCCAGCAGCCCAGACTTAGGGACTAGCGGGCCTTTGGGAGGGGAGACCCAGTACTTC
TRBV28	TRBJ2-3	TRBD1	NA	CASSSTDRADTQYF	TGTGCCAGCAGTTCCACGGACAGGGCCGATACGCAGTATTTT
TRBV29-1	TRBJ1-1	NA	few	CSLREVGMNTEAFF	TGCAGCCTCCGGGAGGTTGGAATGAACACTGAAGCTTTCTTT
TRBV13	TRBJ1-2	NA	once	CASSPRQYGYTF	TGTGCCAGCAGCCCCCGACAGTATGGCTACACCTTC
TRBV7-2	TRBJ1-4	NA	NA	CASSPGKGSSEKLFF	TGTGCCAGCAGCCCCGGAAAGGGGTCCAGTGAAAAACTGTTTTTT
TRBV7-2	TRBJ2-3	NA	many	CASSFGAGTDTQYF	TGTGCCAGCAGCTTCGGAGCGGGCACAGATACGCAGTATTTT
TRBV28	TRBJ1-2	NA	NA	CASSLAPLAYTF	TGTGCCAGCAGTTTAGCCCCGTTGGCCTACACCTTC
TRBV12-3/TRBV12-4	TRBJ2-3	NA	few	CASSLGSVGADTQYF	TGTGCCAGCAGTTTAGGAAGTGTCGGGGCAGATACGCAGTATTTT
TRBV12-3/TRBV12-4	TRBJ2-2	TRBD2	NA	CASSPRRGLAGAGELFF	TGTGCCAGCAGTCCCCGACGAGGACTAGCGGGAGCCGGGGAGCTGTTTTTT
TRBV6-8	TRBJ2-7	TRBD2	NA	CATATSTAYNEQYF	TGTGCCACCGCGACTAGCACTGCCTACAATGAGCAGTACTTC
TRBV7-2	TRBJ1-1	TRBD1	few	CASSSGQGNPEAFF	TGTGCCAGCAGCTCGGGACAGGGGAACCCTGAAGCTTTCTTT
TRBV9	TRBJ2-4	NA	NA	CASSGGQDEIAKNIQYF	TGTGCCAGCTCAGGAGGTCAGGACGAAATAGCCAAAAACATTCAGTACTTC
TRBV27	TRBJ1-6	NA	NA	CASSSPTGLASPLHF	TGTGCCAGCAGTTCACCAACAGGGTTGGCTTCACCCCTCCACTTT
TRBV12-3/TRBV12-4	TRBJ1-1	TRBD1	many	CASSFRQGLNTEAFF	TGTGCCAGCAGTTTCCGACAGGGATTGAACACTGAAGCTTTCTTT
TRBV12-3/TRBV12-4	TRBJ1-3	NA	once	CASSRYDTNPGNTIYF	TGTGCCAGCAGCCGTTATGACACGAACCCTGGAAACACCATATATTTT
TRBV12-3/TRBV12-4	TRBJ2-1	TRBD2	NA	CASTPKAGVGEQFF	TGTGCCAGCACTCCAAAAGCGGGAGTCGGTGAGCAGTTCTTC